The 19 T cell receptor beta chains given below trace back to one sample, sequenced in a study of blood T cell repertoires in COVID-19. Libraries were prepared by immunoSEQ multiplex PCR; TCRdb keeps only in-frame clonotypes and omits some of them. The table shows around 30,000 clones, with roughly 84% occurring only once. The sequenced sample consisted of peripheral blood. The receptors originated from a human donor in a cohort sampled during active COVID-19.

This sequence joins TRBV11-2 and TRBJ2-5; TRBD1 might be the D (5 bases). Germline assignment: CDR1 SGHAT and CDR2 FQNNGV. V was trimmed by 3 bases and J by 5 bases, leaving 10 bases between them. The CDR3 spans 13 residues. DNA for the CDR3: TGTGCCAGCAGCTTTGGCAGGGCTGAGACCCAGTACTTC. This encodes CASSFGRAETQYF.

This chain links TRBV11-2 with TRBJ1-3; D gene ambiguous. This CDR3 is 14 amino acids long. CDR1 and CDR2 (germline): SGHAT, FQNNGV. V lost 1 base and J lost 4, with 8 bases in between. The CDR3, as DNA: TGTGCCAGCAGCTTAGGTCGTTCCGGAAACACCATATATTTT. The encoded protein is CASSLGRSGNTIYF.

The V gene is TRBV5-1, the J gene TRBJ1-1, with TRBD1 identical over 8 bases. With V trimmed by 3 bases and J by 1 base, 5 bases remained unmatched. Germline V lookup: CDR1 SGHRS, CDR2 YFSETQ. CDR3 length equals 15 residues. CDR3 sequence reads: CASSYQGAENTEAFF. For the CDR3, the DNA is TGCGCCAGCAGCTATCAGGGGGCAGAGAACACTGAAGCTTTCTTT. Using reference TRBV5-1 and TRBJ1-1 for the parts outside the CDR3, the full variable domain is KAGVTQTPRYLIKTRGQQVTLSCSPISGHRSVSWYQQTPGQGLQFLFEYFSETQRNKGNFPGRFSGRQFSNSRSEMNVSTLELGDSALYLCASSYQGAENTEAFFGQGTRLTVV.

This sequence joins TRBV6-5 and TRBJ1-2; a weak D match, TRBD1 (6 bases). Germline CDR1 reads MNHEY; CDR2 reads SVGAGI. This CDR3 is 14 amino acids long. Trimming removed 3 bases at V and 1 base at J, with 9 bases between. As DNA, the CDR3 is TGTGCCAGCAGTTATCGGACAGATAACTATGGCTACACCTTC. Translation gives CASSYRTDNYGYTF.

This clone was seen a few times. The chain uses TRBV19 and TRBJ1-5; D unresolved. The CDR3 is 12 amino acids. Trimming removed 1 base at V and 6 bases at J, with 4 bases between. Germline V gene lookup returns CDR1 LNHDA and CDR2 SQIVND (reference sequence). The CDR3 sequence: CASSIASQPQHF. In DNA form, the CDR3 reads TGTGCCAGTAGTATAGCTTCTCAGCCCCAGCATTTT. Complete variable domain (other parts from reference TRBV19 and TRBJ1-5): DGGITQSPKYLFRKEGQNVTLSCEQNLNHDAMYWYRQDPGQGLRLIYYSQIVNDFQKGDIAEGYSVSREKKESFPLTVTSAQKNPTAFYLCASSIASQPQHFGDGTRLSIL.

The gene calls are TRBV20-1 and TRBJ1-2; D is uncertain. The germline V and J ends were trimmed by 3 bases and 2 bases, with 16 bases remaining between them. This CDR3 region has 15 residues. The germline V gene has CDR1 DFQATT and CDR2 SNEGSKA (reference sequence). The CDR3 DNA reads as TGCAGTGCTAGTGTCCCCTGGAGAAGGAACTATGGCTACACCTTC. This encodes CSASVPWRRNYGYTF.

The CDR3 sequence: CASSYAGAETQYF. As DNA, the CDR3 is TGTGCCAGCAGTTACGCGGGGGCAGAGACCCAGTACTTC. The chain couples TRBV6-5 to TRBJ2-5, with a tentative D call TRBD2 (7 bases). Trimming removed 2 bases at V and 4 bases at J, with 8 bases between. The CDR3 extends over 13 amino acids. Germline V gene data show CDR1 as MNHEY and CDR2 as SVGAGI.

The chain has TRBV9 and TRBJ2-1; perhaps TRBD2 as D (5 bases). CDR3 length: 13 residues. CDR1 is SGDLS, CDR2 YYNGEE, per germline. The V gene lost 0 bases and the J gene lost 9 bases, with 10 bases spanning the gap. CDR3 sequence reads: CASSVDLAGEQFF. The CDR3 nucleotides are TGTGCCAGCAGCGTAGACCTGGCGGGTGAGCAGTTCTTC. The full variable domain, completed using reference TRBV9 and TRBJ2-1, is DSGVTQTPKHLITATGQRVTLRCSPRSGDLSVYWYQQSLDQGLQFLIQYYNGEERAKGNILERFSAQQFPDLHSELNLSSLELGDSALYFCASSVDLAGEQFFGPGTRLTVL.

J is TRBJ1-5 and V is TRBV10-2, with 7 positions matching TRBD1. The trim removed 6 bases at V and 3 bases at J, leaving 5 bases unmatched. CDR3 length equals 14 residues. Germline lookup yields CDR1 WSHSY and CDR2 SAAADI. CDR3 amino acids: CASREGGSNQPQHF. As DNA, the CDR3 is TGCGCCAGCAGGGAAGGGGGCTCCAATCAGCCCCAGCATTTT.

This clone appeared a few times. The chain employs TRBV10-3 and TRBJ2-5; TRBD2 might be the D (5 bases). V was trimmed by 6 bases and J by 2 bases, leaving 7 bases between them. Germline V gene sequence: CDR1 ENHRY, CDR2 SYGVKD. This CDR3 contains 12 residues. CDR3 in DNA: TGTGCCATCAGAGGACTGCAAGAGACCCAGTACTTC. Protein: CAIRGLQETQYF.

The chain employs TRBV27 and TRBJ1-2; D unclear. Per the germline V gene, CDR1 is MNHEY and CDR2 is SMNVEV (reference sequence). The V gene lost 0 bases and the J gene lost 2 bases, with 7 bases spanning the gap. The CDR3 contains 14 residues. The CDR3 is CASSLSGRNYGYTF. The CDR3 DNA follows: TGTGCCAGCAGTTTATCCGGGAGGAACTATGGCTACACCTTC.

In nucleotides, the CDR3 is TGTGCCAGCAGCTGGGCCGTGACAGATACGCAGTATTTT. Translating it yields CASSWAVTDTQYF. The chain links TRBV7-3 to TRBJ2-3, with D uncertain. The CDR3 contains 13 residues. V lost 4 bases, J lost 3 bases, and 8 bases lay in between. Germline CDR1 and CDR2: SGHTA and FQGTGA.

V is TRBV6-6 and J is TRBJ1-5; the match to TRBD1 covers 8 bases. After removal of 4 bases from V and 5 bases from J, the junction contained 7 bases not matched to a gene. The V gene's germline CDR1 is MNHNY and CDR2 SVGAGI (reference sequence). The CDR3 loop spans 15 amino acids. CDR3 in amino acids: CASSFTDREDQPQHF. The CDR3 DNA is TGTGCCAGCAGTTTCACGGACAGGGAGGATCAGCCCCAGCATTTT.

The chain links TRBV11-2 to TRBJ2-3; D call uncertain. The CDR3 runs 13 residues. V shed 5 bases and J shed 2 bases, with 8 bases lying between them. CDR1 is SGHAT and CDR2 is FQNNGV in the germline V gene. The CDR3 DNA is TGTGCCAGCAGCCCAGGCCCCACAGATACGCAGTATTTT. It encodes CASSPGPTDTQYF.

V gene TRBV29-1 combines with J gene TRBJ1-2; 11 bases fit TRBD1. CDR1 SQVTM and CDR2 ANQGSEA come from the germline V gene. CDR3 length: 15 amino acids. The trim removed 0 bases at V and 7 bases at J, leaving 7 bases unmatched. The CDR3 is CSVEEWGQGVGGYTF. The CDR3, as DNA: TGCAGCGTTGAAGAATGGGGACAGGGGGTTGGTGGCTACACCTTC.

A single count supports this clone. V usage is TRBV27 and J usage is TRBJ2-1; 13 nucleotides line up with TRBD2. CDR1 and CDR2 (germline): MNHEY, SMNVEV (reference sequence). The CDR3 has 15 residues. V dropped 4 bases and J dropped 5; count of bases not matched to a gene: 2. CDR3 in DNA: TGTGCCAGCAGTTGGGGGACTAGCGGGAACAATGAGCAGTTCTTC. This encodes CASSWGTSGNNEQFF.

This chain uses TRBV11-2 with TRBJ2-7, with 9 bases matching TRBD2. Germline V gene data show CDR1 as SGHAT and CDR2 as FQNNGV. The junction had 14 bases not matched to a gene; V was cut back by 5 bases and J by 6 bases. This CDR3 contains 16 residues. This CDR3 reads CASSPAGGADPFEQYF. As DNA, the CDR3 is TGTGCCAGCAGCCCCGCGGGGGGGGCGGATCCTTTCGAGCAGTACTTC. Looking up the rest from reference TRBV11-2 and TRBJ2-7 gives the full variable domain: EAGVAQSPRYKIIEKRQSVAFWCNPISGHATLYWYQQILGQGPKLLIQFQNNGVVDDSQLPKDRFSAERLKGVDSTLKIQPAKLEDSAVYLCASSPAGGADPFEQYFGPGTRLTVT.

This clone was detected once. This chain joins TRBV12-3 or TRBV12-4 and TRBJ2-1, with 12 bases matching TRBD2. This CDR3 has 13 amino acids. V lost 5 bases, J lost 15 bases, and 8 bases stayed unmatched. Here the CDR3 DNA reads TGTGCCAGCAGTGCTAGCGGGGGGGCCTTTCGGTTCTTC. It is translated as CASSASGGAFRFF.

The gene calls are TRBV11-2 and TRBJ2-1, with 12 bases aligning to TRBD2. The CDR3 sequence is 16 residues long. The J segment lost 8 bases and the V segment lost 5 bases, leaving 10 bases of the junction unmatched. From germline, CDR1 is SGHAT and CDR2 FQNNGV. CDR3 loop: CASSLLLAGGRDEQFF. The CDR3 coding sequence is TGTGCCAGCAGCCTACTACTAGCGGGGGGTAGGGATGAGCAGTTCTTC.